This T cell receptor beta chain derives from a study of CD8 T cells in ankylosing spondylitis. TCRdb re-analysed the 5' RACE reads in MiXCR, keeping a single row per CDR3 protein. In the table there are 150,000 or so distinct CDR3 sequences, approximately 32% of which are singletons. V lost 6 bases and J lost 6; bases outside the gene matches: 3. Germline CDR1 LGHDT, CDR2 YNNKEL (reference sequence). CDR3 size: 12 residues. Broader study findings: What seemed typical of ankylosing spondylitis blood was a TCR beta motif built from several highly homologous variants. Disease-linked clones were reportedly significantly enriched in matched ankylosing spondylitis synovial fluid.

This clonotype has just a few counts. The antigen remains unidentified. This clonotype was sampled from a male donor with ankylosing spondylitis. What was sequenced was synovial fluid, either unsorted or a sorted T cell fraction (not recorded which). J is TRBJ1-1 and V is TRBV3-1, with 8 bases identical to TRBD1. The CDR3 DNA reads TGTGCCAGCAGACAGGGGGAGGCTGAAGCTTTCTTT. Residues: CASRQGEAEAFF.